The 19 T cell receptor beta chains presented below share a single source sample, sequenced in a study of somatic mutations in cytotoxic T cells in rheumatoid arthritis (TCRdb year 2017). The library relied on the immunoSEQ multiplex PCR assay. Drawn from immuneACCESS, this table holds only the in-frame rearrangements with V and J called that TCRdb kept. Clones are partly lost; checked studies trace under half to an unresolved V gene and leave the rest unexplained. The sample contains 6,000 to 8,000 clones, 65% to 80% of them found a single time. The ten largest clonotypes hold about 15% of the sample. Source material: CD8+ T cells sorted from blood. The receptors were gathered from an adult with rheumatoid arthritis.

This clone turned up a few times. V gene TRBV6-1 combines with J gene TRBJ1-6; D may be TRBD1 (5 bases). The V end was cut by 4 bases, the J end by 8 bases, with 12 bases between. Looked up from germline, CDR1 is MNHNS and CDR2 is SASEGT. This CDR3 region has 14 residues. The CDR3 DNA is TGTGCCAGCAGTGCCAGGGCGTTCGATTCACCCCTCCACTTT. This translates into CASSARAFDSPLHF.

The J gene is TRBJ1-1, the V gene TRBV6-5, with D hard to call. The CDR3 extends over 11 amino acids. Per the germline V gene, CDR1 is MNHEY and CDR2 is SVGAGI. Deletions cut 5 bases from V and 11 bases from J, with 12 bases between. The chain's CDR3 is CASSAVGRAFF. In DNA, the CDR3 is TGTGCCAGCAGTGCGGTAGGGCGGGCTTTCTTT.

This chain uses TRBV9 with TRBJ2-7, with TRBD2 matching over 7 bases. This CDR3 is 15 amino acids long. Germline CDR1 is SGDLS and CDR2 is YYNGEE. After removal of 4 bases from V and 2 bases from J, the junction contained 9 bases not matched to a gene. In nucleotides, the CDR3 is TGTGCCAGCAGCCCCCCTACGGGACTACCCTACGAGCAGTACTTC. Protein: CASSPPTGLPYEQYF.

The sample holds a few counts of this clone. V usage is TRBV6-5 and J usage is TRBJ2-1; the D is unclear. Germline V lookup: CDR1 MNHEY, CDR2 SVGAGI. CDR3 length: 13 amino acids. Trimming cost V 2 bases and J 8 bases, with 10 bases left between them. CDR3 coding DNA: TGTGCCAGCAGTTACGGGGTAATCTATGAGCAGTTCTTC. This translates into CASSYGVIYEQFF.

The genes are TRBV6-6 and TRBJ2-3; 8 bases agree with TRBD2. Germline V gene lookup returns CDR1 MNHNY and CDR2 SVGAGI (reference sequence). This CDR3 is built from 16 residues. V was clipped by 5 bases and J by 3 bases; unmatched bases: 10. CDR3 nucleotides: TGTGCCAGCAGTCGGGGGGGAACGAGGGCGACAGATACGCAGTATTTT. Translating gives CASSRGGTRATDTQYF.

This clone occurred once. The V gene is TRBV27, the J gene TRBJ1-4; no firm D call. CDR1 is MNHEY and CDR2 is SMNVEV in the germline V gene (reference sequence). This CDR3 is built from 13 residues. Trimming removed 9 bases at V and 3 bases at J, with 11 bases between. The CDR3 sequence: CASATAPNEKLFF. The CDR3 DNA is TGTGCCAGTGCCACAGCCCCTAATGAAAAACTGTTTTTT.

The V and J genes are TRBV9 and TRBJ1-1; D is unclear. Trimming removed 3 bases at V and 0 bases at J, with 24 bases between. This CDR3 contains 19 residues. CDR1 is SGDLS, CDR2 YYNGEE, per germline. The CDR3 nucleotides are TGTGCCAGCAGCGAGAGCTACGGTAGCCCCATCTACGTGAACACTGAAGCTTTCTTT. The encoded protein is CASSESYGSPIYVNTEAFF.

V usage is TRBV19 and J usage is TRBJ1-5; no clear D. CDR3 size: 14 residues. The V end lost 6 bases, the J end lost 2 bases, and 11 bases lay between the germline ends. Germline-derived CDR1 and CDR2 are LNHDA and SQIVND (reference sequence). The CDR3 DNA reads as TGTGCCAGTAGGGGTAGGGAGGGCAATCAGCCCCAGCATTTT. This sequence encodes CASRGREGNQPQHF.

The rearrangement uses TRBV19 and TRBJ2-1; the match to TRBD2 covers 7 bases. The CDR3 spans 17 residues. The germline gives CDR1 LNHDA, CDR2 SQIVND (reference sequence). V shed 3 bases, J shed 4 bases, and the junction held 12 bases outside the gene matches. CDR3 bases: TGTGCCAGTAGTATCGCCCCTGGGGGAGGGATATACAATGAGCAGTTCTTC. Protein sequence: CASSIAPGGGIYNEQFF.

The rearrangement uses TRBV30 and TRBJ1-4; D call uncertain. Germline V CDR1 and CDR2: GTSNPN, SVGIG (reference sequence). V was shortened by 1 base and J by 7 bases, with 10 bases between the two germline ends. The CDR3 extends over 13 amino acids. CDR3 residues: CAWSAWGSEKLFF. The CDR3 nucleotides are TGTGCCTGGAGTGCGTGGGGAAGTGAAAAACTGTTTTTT.

The V gene is TRBV11-1, the J gene TRBJ1-1, with a possible D match to TRBD1 (5 bases). V lost 5 bases and J 11 bases, leaving 27 bases between the germline ends. Germline V gene data show CDR1 as SGHAT and CDR2 as FQDESV (reference sequence). The CDR3 covers 16 residues. The CDR3: CASSQLGTGRRLGAFF. CDR3 nucleotide sequence: TGTGCCAGCAGCCAACTAGGGACGGGGCGGCGGCTAGGTGCTTTCTTT. Variable domain in full (rest from reference TRBV11-1 and TRBJ1-1): EAEVAQSPRYKITEKSQAVAFWCDPISGHATLYWYRQILGQGPELLVQFQDESVVDDSQLPKDRFSAERLKGVDSTLKIQPAELGDSAMYLCASSQLGTGRRLGAFFGQGTRLTVV.

This chain uses TRBV19 with TRBJ1-2; no definite D call. CDR3 length equals 14 residues. The V gene lost 10 bases and the J gene lost 0 bases, with 15 bases spanning the gap. CDR1 is LNHDA and CDR2 is SQIVND in the germline V gene (reference sequence). CDR3 residues: CATVRGNPNYGYTF. The CDR3 nucleotides are TGTGCCACAGTCCGGGGAAATCCTAACTATGGCTACACCTTC.

The V and J genes are TRBV6-1 and TRBJ2-2; D ambiguous. Trimming took 8 bases from V and 7 from J, leaving 11 bases between them. The CDR3 spans 12 residues. The V gene's germline CDR1 is MNHNS and CDR2 SASEGT. As DNA, the CDR3 is TGTGCCAGCCAACTCGCCTACGGGGAGCTGTTTTTT. Translating it yields CASQLAYGELFF.

This clone was observed a handful of times. This chain links TRBV13 with TRBJ2-7, with 9 nucleotides matching TRBD1. The CDR3 has 14 residues. Germline CDR1 and CDR2: PRHDT and FYEKMQ (reference sequence). V gave up 5 bases and J gave up 2 bases; unmatched junction bases: 4. CDR3 residues: CASSPRQGAYEQYF. In nucleotides, the CDR3 is TGTGCCAGCAGCCCCCGACAGGGGGCCTACGAGCAGTACTTC.

The table lists this clone with a count of one. This sequence joins TRBV4-1 and TRBJ2-7; 10 bases line up with TRBD1. Germline loops: CDR1 MGHRA, CDR2 YSYEKL. This CDR3 has 15 residues. Unmatched junction bases numbered 9, after V lost 6 bases and J lost 4 bases. The CDR3 loop reads CASRRGDRGLYEQYF. In nucleotides, the CDR3 is TGCGCCAGCAGAAGAGGGGACAGGGGCTTGTACGAGCAGTACTTC.

Within the sample, this clone is medium-sized. The chain recombines TRBV12-2 with TRBJ1-2. TRBV12-2 is designated a pseudogene. This CDR3 is 21 amino acids long. The CDR3 region is CASRLVRARGGVYTSDYGYTF. CDR3 DNA sequence: TGTGCAAGTCGCTTAGTAAGGGCGCGAGGGGGGGTCTACACATCGGACTATGGCTACACCTTC.

This chain joins TRBV2 and TRBJ2-1; possibly TRBD1 for D (5 bases). This CDR3 is built from 14 residues. Trimming removed 6 bases from V and 5 bases from J, with 14 bases in between. Germline values: CDR1 SNHLY, CDR2 FYNNEI. CDR3 amino acids: CASRDTGGHNEQFF. The CDR3, as DNA: TGTGCCAGCAGGGACACCGGTGGACACAATGAGCAGTTCTTC. The complete variable domain, with remaining parts taken from reference TRBV2 and TRBJ2-1, reads EPEVTQTPSHQVTQMGQEVILRCVPISNHLYFYWYRQILGQKVEFLVSFYNNEISEKSEIFDDQFSVERPDGSNFTLKIRSTKLEDSAMYFCASRDTGGHNEQFFGPGTRLTVL.

This chain connects TRBV5-1 to TRBJ1-2; 7 bases map to TRBD1. Trimming cost V 5 bases and J 4 bases; bases outside gene matches: 8. The V gene's germline CDR1 is SGHRS and CDR2 YFSETQ. The CDR3 length is 14 residues. The CDR3, as DNA: TGCGCCAGCAGTCCAGGGGGGGGATCCTATGGCTACACCTTC. Residues: CASSPGGGSYGYTF.

Turning to this clone: Other DNA sequences in this specimen translate into the identical CDR3. V usage is TRBV6-5 and J usage is TRBJ2-7, with 9 bases lining up with TRBD1. There are 14 residues in the CDR3. CDR1 and CDR2 (germline): MNHEY, SVGAGI. With V trimmed by 5 bases and J by 4 bases, 6 bases remained unmatched. CDR3 bases: TGTGCCAGCAGTCCCGGACAGGGGAGGTACGAGCAGTACTTC. Protein sequence: CASSPGQGRYEQYF.